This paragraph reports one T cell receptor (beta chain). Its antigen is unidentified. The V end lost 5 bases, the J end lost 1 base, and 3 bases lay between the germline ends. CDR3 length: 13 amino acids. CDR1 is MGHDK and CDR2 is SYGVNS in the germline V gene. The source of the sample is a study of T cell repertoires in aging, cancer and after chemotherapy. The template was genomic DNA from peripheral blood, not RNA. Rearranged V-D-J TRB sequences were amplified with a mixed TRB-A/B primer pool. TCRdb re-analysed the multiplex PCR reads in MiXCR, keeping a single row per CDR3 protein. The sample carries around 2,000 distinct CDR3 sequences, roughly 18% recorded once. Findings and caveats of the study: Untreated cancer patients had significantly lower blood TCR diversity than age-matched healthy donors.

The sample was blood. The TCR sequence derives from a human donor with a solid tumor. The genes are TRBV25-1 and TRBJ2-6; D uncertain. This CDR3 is CASSPSGANVLTF. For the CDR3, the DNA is TGTGCCAGCAGTCCATCTGGGGCCAACGTCCTGACTTTC.